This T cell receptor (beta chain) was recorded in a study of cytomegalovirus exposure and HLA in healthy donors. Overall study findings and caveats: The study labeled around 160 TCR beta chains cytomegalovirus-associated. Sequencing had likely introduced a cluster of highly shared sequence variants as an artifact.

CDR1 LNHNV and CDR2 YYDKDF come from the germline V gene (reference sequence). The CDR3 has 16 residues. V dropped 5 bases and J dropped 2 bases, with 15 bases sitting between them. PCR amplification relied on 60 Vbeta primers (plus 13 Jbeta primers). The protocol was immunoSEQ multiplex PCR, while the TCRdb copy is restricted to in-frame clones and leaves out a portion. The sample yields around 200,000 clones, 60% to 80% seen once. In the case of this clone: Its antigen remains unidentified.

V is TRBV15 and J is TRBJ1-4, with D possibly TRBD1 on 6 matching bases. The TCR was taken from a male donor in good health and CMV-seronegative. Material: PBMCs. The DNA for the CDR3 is TGTGCCACCAGCGGTAACGGCGGGGGCACTAATGAAAAACTGTTTTTT. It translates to CATSGNGGGTNEKLFF.